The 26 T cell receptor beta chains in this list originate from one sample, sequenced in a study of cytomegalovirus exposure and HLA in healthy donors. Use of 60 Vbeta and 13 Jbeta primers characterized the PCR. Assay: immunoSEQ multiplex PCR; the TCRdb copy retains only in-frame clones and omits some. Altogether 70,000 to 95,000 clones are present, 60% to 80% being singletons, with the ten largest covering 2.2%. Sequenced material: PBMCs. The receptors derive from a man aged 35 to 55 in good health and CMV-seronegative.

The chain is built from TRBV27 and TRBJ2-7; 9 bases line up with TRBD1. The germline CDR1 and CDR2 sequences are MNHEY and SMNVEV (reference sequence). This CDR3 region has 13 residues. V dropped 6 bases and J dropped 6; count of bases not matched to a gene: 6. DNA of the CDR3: TGTGCCAGCAGACGGACAGGGGTACTCGAGCAGTACTTC. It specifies CASRRTGVLEQYF.

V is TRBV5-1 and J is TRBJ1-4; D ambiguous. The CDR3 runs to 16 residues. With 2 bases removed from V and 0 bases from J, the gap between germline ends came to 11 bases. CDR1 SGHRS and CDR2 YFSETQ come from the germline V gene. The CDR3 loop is CASSLEGRPTNEKLFF. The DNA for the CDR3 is TGCGCCAGCAGCTTAGAGGGCAGACCAACTAATGAAAAACTGTTTTTT.

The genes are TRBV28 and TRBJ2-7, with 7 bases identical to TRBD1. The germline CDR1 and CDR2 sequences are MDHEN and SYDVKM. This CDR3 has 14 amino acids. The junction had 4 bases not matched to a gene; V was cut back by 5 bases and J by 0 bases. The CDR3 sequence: CASSQTGYSYEQYF. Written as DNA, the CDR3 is TGTGCCAGCAGTCAGACAGGGTACTCCTACGAGCAGTACTTC.

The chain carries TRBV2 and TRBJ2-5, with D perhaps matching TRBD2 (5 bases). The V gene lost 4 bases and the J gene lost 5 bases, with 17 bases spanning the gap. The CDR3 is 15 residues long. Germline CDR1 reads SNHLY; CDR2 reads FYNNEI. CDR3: CASSGVGSGGETQYF. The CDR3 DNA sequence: TGTGCCAGCAGTGGGGTGGGGTCGGGCGGGGAGACCCAGTACTTC.

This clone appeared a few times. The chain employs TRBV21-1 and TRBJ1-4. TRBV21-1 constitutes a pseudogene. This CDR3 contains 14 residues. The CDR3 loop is CASSCGESNEKLFF. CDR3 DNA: TGTGCCAGCAGCTGTGGAGAGTCTAATGAAAAACTGTTTTTT.

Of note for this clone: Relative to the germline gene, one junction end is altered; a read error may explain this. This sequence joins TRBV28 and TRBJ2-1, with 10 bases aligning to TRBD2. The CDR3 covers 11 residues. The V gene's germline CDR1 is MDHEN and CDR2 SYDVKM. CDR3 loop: CASQSTSGMIF. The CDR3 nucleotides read TGTGCCAGCCAGAGCACTAGCGGGATGATCTTC.

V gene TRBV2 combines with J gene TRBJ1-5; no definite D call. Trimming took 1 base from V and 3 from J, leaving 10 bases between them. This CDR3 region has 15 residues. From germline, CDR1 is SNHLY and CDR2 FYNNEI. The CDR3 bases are TGTGCCAGCAGTGAAGTGGCCCTCGCCAATCAGCCCCAGCATTTT. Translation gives CASSEVALANQPQHF.

Here the CDR3 reads CASSPQEGNTEAFF. In DNA, the CDR3 is TGTGCCAGCAGCCCACAGGAGGGGAACACTGAAGCTTTCTTT. The chain uses TRBV11-3 and TRBJ1-1; D possibly corresponds to TRBD1 (5 bases). Trimming removed 5 bases at V and 1 base at J, with 11 bases between. Germline V gene data show CDR1 as SGHNT and CDR2 as YENEEA. The CDR3 has 14 residues.

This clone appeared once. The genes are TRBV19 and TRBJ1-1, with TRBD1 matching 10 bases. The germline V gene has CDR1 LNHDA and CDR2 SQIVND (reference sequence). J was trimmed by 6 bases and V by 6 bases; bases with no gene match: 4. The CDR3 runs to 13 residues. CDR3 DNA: TGTGCCAGTAGCGGACAGGGGGTATCTGAAGCTTTCTTT. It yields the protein CASSGQGVSEAFF.

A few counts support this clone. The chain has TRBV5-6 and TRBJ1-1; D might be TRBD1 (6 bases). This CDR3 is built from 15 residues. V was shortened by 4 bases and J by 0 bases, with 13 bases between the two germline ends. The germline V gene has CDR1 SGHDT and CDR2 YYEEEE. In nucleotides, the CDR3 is TGTGCCAGCAGCGTACAGGGCTTGGTGAACACTGAAGCTTTCTTT. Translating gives CASSVQGLVNTEAFF.

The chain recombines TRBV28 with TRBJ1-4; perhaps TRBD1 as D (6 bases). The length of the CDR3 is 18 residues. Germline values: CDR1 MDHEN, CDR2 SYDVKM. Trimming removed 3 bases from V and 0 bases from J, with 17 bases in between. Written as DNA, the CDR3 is TGTGCCAGCAGTTTTATAGGGGGATTCAATGCAACTAATGAAAAACTGTTTTTT. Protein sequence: CASSFIGGFNATNEKLFF. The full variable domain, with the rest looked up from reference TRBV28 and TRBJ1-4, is DVKVTQSSRYLVKRTGEKVFLECVQDMDHENMFWYRQDPGLGLRLIYFSYDVKMKEKGDIPEGYSVSREKKERFSLILESASTNQTSMYLCASSFIGGFNATNEKLFFGSGTQLSVL.

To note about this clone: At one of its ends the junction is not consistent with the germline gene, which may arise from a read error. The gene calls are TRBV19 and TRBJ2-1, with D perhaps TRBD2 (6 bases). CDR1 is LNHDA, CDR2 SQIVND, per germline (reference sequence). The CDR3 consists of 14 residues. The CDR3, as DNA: TGTGCCAGTACGGGAGATTCACCCACCAATCAGCAGTTCTTC. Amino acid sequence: CASTGDSPTNQQFF.

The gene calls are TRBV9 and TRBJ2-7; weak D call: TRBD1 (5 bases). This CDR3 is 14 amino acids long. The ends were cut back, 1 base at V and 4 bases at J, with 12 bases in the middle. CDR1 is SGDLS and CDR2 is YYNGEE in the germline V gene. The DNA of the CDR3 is TGTGCCAGCAGCGTAATCTGCAGGGTTTACGAGCAGTACTTC. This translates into CASSVICRVYEQYF.

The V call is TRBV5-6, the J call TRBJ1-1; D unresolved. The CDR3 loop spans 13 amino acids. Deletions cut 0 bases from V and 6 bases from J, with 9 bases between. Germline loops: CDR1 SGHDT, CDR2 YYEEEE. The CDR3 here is CASSLVRGSEAFF. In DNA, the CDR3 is TGTGCCAGCAGCTTGGTCCGGGGTTCTGAAGCTTTCTTT.

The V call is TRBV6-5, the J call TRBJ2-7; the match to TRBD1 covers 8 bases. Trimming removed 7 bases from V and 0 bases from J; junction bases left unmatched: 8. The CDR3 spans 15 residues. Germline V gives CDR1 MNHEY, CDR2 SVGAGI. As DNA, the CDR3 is TGTGCCAGCAAGAGAGTGACAGGGGTCTCCTACGAGCAGTACTTC. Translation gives CASKRVTGVSYEQYF.

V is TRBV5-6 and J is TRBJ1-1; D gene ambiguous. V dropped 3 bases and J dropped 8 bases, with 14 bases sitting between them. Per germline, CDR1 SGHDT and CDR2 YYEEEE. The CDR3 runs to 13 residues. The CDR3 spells CASSSRTAAEAFF. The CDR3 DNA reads TGTGCCAGCAGCTCACGAACCGCGGCCGAAGCTTTCTTT. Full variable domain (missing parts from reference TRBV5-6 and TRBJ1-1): DAGVTQSPTHLIKTRGQQVTLRCSPKSGHDTVSWYQQALGQGPQFIFQYYEEEERQRGNFPDRFSGHQFPNYSSELNVNALLLGDSALYLCASSSRTAAEAFFGQGTRLTVV.

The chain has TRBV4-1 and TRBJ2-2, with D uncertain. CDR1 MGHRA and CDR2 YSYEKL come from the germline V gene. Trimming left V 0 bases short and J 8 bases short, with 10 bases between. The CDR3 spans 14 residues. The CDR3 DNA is TGCGCCAGCAGCCAAGAACCGAGTTTGGGGGAGCTGTTTTTT. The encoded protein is CASSQEPSLGELFF.

The CDR3 here is CASGQSSRTEAFF. As DNA, the CDR3 is TGTGCTAGTGGCCAAAGCTCGCGCACTGAAGCTTTCTTT. The V and J genes are TRBV12-5 and TRBJ1-1; D is ambiguous. V gave up 6 bases and J gave up 4 bases, with 12 bases separating them. This CDR3 is 13 amino acids long. In germline, CDR1 is LGHNT, CDR2 FRNRAP.

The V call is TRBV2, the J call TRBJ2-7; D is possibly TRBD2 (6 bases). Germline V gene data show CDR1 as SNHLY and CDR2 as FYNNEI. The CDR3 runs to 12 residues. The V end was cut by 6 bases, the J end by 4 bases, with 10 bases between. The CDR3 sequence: CASSLTSYEQYF. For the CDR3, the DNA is TGTGCCAGCAGCCTGACTAGTTACGAGCAGTACTTC. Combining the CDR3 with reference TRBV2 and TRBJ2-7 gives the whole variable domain EPEVTQTPSHQVTQMGQEVILRCVPISNHLYFYWYRQILGQKVEFLVSFYNNEISEKSEIFDDQFSVERPDGSNFTLKIRSTKLEDSAMYFCASSLTSYEQYFGPGTRLTVT.

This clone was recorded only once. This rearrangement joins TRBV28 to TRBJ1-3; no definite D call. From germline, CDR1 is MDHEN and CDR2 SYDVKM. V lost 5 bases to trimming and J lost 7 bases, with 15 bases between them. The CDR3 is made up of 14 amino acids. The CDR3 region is CASSPFGGRNTIYF. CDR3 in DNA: TGTGCCAGCAGTCCATTCGGAGGGAGGAACACCATATATTTT.

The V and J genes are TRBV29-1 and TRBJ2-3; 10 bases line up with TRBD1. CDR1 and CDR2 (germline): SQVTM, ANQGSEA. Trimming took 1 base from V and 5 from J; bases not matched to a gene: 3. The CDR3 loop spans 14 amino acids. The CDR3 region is CSVEGGTGEDTQYF. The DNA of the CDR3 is TGCAGCGTTGAAGGAGGGACAGGGGAAGATACGCAGTATTTT.

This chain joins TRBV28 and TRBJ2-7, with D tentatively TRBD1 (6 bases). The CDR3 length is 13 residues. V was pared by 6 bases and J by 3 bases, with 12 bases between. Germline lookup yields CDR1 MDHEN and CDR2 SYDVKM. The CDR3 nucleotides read TGTGCCAGCAGGGGAACAGGGCTCTACGAGCAGTACTTC. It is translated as CASRGTGLYEQYF.

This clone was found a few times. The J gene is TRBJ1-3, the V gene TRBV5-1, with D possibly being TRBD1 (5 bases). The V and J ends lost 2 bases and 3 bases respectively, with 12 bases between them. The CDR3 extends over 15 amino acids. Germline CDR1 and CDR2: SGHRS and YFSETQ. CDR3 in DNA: TGCGCCAGCAGCTTATTTCCCGGGGGTGGAAACACCATATATTTT. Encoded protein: CASSLFPGGGNTIYF.

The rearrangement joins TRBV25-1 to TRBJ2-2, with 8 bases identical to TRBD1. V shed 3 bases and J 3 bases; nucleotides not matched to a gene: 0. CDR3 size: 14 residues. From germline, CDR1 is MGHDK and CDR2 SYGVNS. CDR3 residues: CASSEDRDTGELFF. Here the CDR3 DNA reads TGTGCCAGCAGTGAGGACAGGGACACCGGGGAGCTGTTTTTT.

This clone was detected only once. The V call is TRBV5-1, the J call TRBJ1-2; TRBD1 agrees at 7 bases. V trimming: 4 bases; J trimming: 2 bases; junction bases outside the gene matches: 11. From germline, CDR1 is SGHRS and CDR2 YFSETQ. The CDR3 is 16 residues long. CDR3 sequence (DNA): TGCGCCAGCAGCCTAGGACAGGTGACCTTGAACTATGGCTACACCTTC. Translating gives CASSLGQVTLNYGYTF.

CDR3 nucleotide sequence: TGCGCCAGCAGCACAGGGGGAGATGGCTACACCTTC. Its protein product is CASSTGGDGYTF. The chain carries TRBV10-2 and TRBJ1-2; 8 nucleotides line up with TRBD1. There are 12 residues in the CDR3. With 6 bases clipped from V and 6 bases from J, the junction kept 3 bases outside the gene matches. The germline CDR1 and CDR2 sequences are WSHSY and SAAADI.